Given below is one T cell receptor beta chain in context. Its antigen is still unknown. Primed by a sample-barcoded 5' primer and a J-beta primer mix, a second PCR proceeded for about 7 to 11 cycles. TCRdb called the 5' RACE reads again in MiXCR, with one record for every CDR3 protein. The sample includes fewer than 800,000 distinct CDR3 sequences, about a third seen only once; the top ten take over 15%. This sample is drawn from a study of blood T cells in healthy people across ages. CDR1 SGHRS and CDR2 YFSETQ come from the germline V gene. Trimming left V 3 bases short and J 2 bases short, with 9 bases between. The CDR3 runs to 15 residues. Study-wide results and limits: Without sorted subsets, naive and antigen-experienced compartments could not be conclusively compared.

For every donor, a draw yielded about 10 milliliters of peripheral blood. V is TRBV5-1 and J is TRBJ2-6; D remains unclear. The sample was blood. The sequence came from a woman older than 75 in good health. For the CDR3, the DNA is TGCGCCAGCAGCTCGGGCCCCGCTGGGGCCAACGTCCTGACTTTC. As protein: CASSSGPAGANVLTF.